Listed here are 24 T cell receptor beta chains from one sample, sequenced in a study of beta chain features in type 1 diabetes. Expressed TCRB transcripts were sequenced, since all the RNA that had been isolated was reverse transcribed. The table came from immunoSEQ multiplex PCR; TCRdb's copy has only in-frame clones and leaves some out. The repertoire holds approximately 400,000 clones, with roughly 16% as singletons. The sequenced material came from naive CD4+ T cells from blood. Receptors were obtained from a woman aged 18-30 years in good health.

J is TRBJ1-4 and V is TRBV30; no clear D. The CDR3 runs to 17 residues. Trimming removed 2 bases at V and 3 bases at J, with 19 bases between. CDR1 and CDR2 (germline): GTSNPN, SVGIG (reference sequence). CDR3 loop: CAWSLKSRQGANEKLFF. CDR3 sequence (DNA): TGTGCCTGGAGTTTGAAGAGTCGCCAAGGAGCTAATGAAAAACTGTTTTTT.

This clone was seen a few times. The chain carries TRBV19 and TRBJ2-5; unclear D gene. The CDR3 covers 13 residues. V shed 2 bases and J shed 4 bases, with 8 bases lying between them. The germline V gene encodes CDR1 LNHDA and CDR2 SQIVND (reference sequence). The DNA of the CDR3 is TGTGCCAGTAGTATAAGTCGTAGAGAGACCCAGTACTTC. Amino acids: CASSISRRETQYF.

The CDR3 nucleotides read TGCAGCGTTGATCATAGGGGGACGGAAGCTTTCTTT. This codes for CSVDHRGTEAFF. The chain couples TRBV29-1 to TRBJ1-1, with D maybe TRBD1 (6 bases). Germline-derived CDR1 and CDR2 are SQVTM and ANQGSEA. The CDR3 is 12 amino acids. Trimming removed 3 bases at V and 8 bases at J, with 13 bases between.

V gene TRBV7-9 combines with J gene TRBJ2-7; 8 bases agree with TRBD2. The germline V gene has CDR1 SEHNR and CDR2 FQNEAQ (reference sequence). V lost 1 base to trimming and J lost 6 bases; unmatched junction nucleotides: 11. This CDR3 spans 16 amino acids. The CDR3 reads CASSLGGGRTSGEQYF. CDR3 nucleotides: TGTGCCAGCAGCTTAGGTGGCGGGAGGACCTCTGGCGAGCAGTACTTC.

This clone was seen a handful of times. CDR3 coding DNA: TGTGCCAGCTCACCCCAGGGCGGATCGGTTACTGAAGCTTTCTTT. Protein: CASSPQGGSVTEAFF. The chain employs TRBV18 and TRBJ1-1; tentatively, D is TRBD1 (5 bases). The CDR3 extends over 15 amino acids. Trimming removed 3 bases at V and 5 bases at J, with 16 bases between. CDR1 is KGHSH, CDR2 LQKENI, per germline.

V and J are TRBV29-1 and TRBJ1-1, with TRBD1 as a possible D gene (5 bases). Trimming pared 7 bases from V and 0 bases from J, leaving 9 bases between. Germline V gene sequence: CDR1 SQVTM, CDR2 ANQGSEA. The CDR3 has 12 amino acids. The CDR3 coding sequence is TGCAGCGCTGGGGGGATGAACACTGAAGCTTTCTTT. Amino acids: CSAGGMNTEAFF.

In this sample, this clone turned up a few times. The rearrangement uses TRBV19 and TRBJ1-2, with TRBD1 matching 9 bases. This CDR3 is built from 12 residues. Germline V lookup: CDR1 LNHDA, CDR2 SQIVND (reference sequence). Trimming removed 6 bases from V and 4 bases from J; junction bases left unmatched: 0. The CDR3 DNA reads TGTGCCAGTAGGGGACAGGGCTATGGCTACACCTTC. It codes for CASRGQGYGYTF.

Only a few counts were recorded for this clone. V gene TRBV15 combines with J gene TRBJ1-5; 8 bases fit TRBD1. Germline CDR1 LNHNV, CDR2 YYDKDF (reference sequence). The CDR3 contains 15 residues. The junction had 7 bases not matched to a gene; V was cut back by 0 bases and J by 9 bases. The CDR3 DNA reads as TGTGCCACCAGCAGAGAAGGTGGACAGGGTCTGCCCCAGCATTTT. Its protein product is CATSREGGQGLPQHF.

This chain joins TRBV9 and TRBJ2-3; tentative D call: TRBD2 (5 bases). CDR1 is SGDLS and CDR2 is YYNGEE in the germline V gene. V gave up 4 bases and J gave up 5 bases, with 20 bases separating them. The CDR3 contains 16 residues. The CDR3 DNA reads as TGTGCCAGCAGCCTAATCAGTTTGAGGGATGGAGATACGCAGTATTTT. Its protein is CASSLISLRDGDTQYF.

The genes are TRBV29-1 and TRBJ1-5; possibly TRBD1 for D (6 bases). The CDR3 is 12 amino acids. Germline V CDR1 and CDR2: SQVTM, ANQGSEA. V lost 6 bases, J lost 6 bases, and 12 bases lay in between. CDR3 DNA sequence: TGCAGCGTCAAACAGGGTGGTCAGCCCCAGCATTTT. Its translation: CSVKQGGQPQHF.

The chain has TRBV7-2 and TRBJ2-1; 9 bases map to TRBD1. The CDR3 extends over 15 amino acids. Trimming cost V 5 bases and J 2 bases; bases outside gene matches: 4. Germline V gene sequence: CDR1 SGHTA, CDR2 FQGNSA. The CDR3 loop is CASSRGQGTYNEQFF. The CDR3 DNA is TGTGCCAGCAGCCGAGGACAGGGGACCTACAATGAGCAGTTCTTC.

The sample holds a few counts of this clone. This chain connects TRBV30 to TRBJ2-1, with 12 bases aligning to TRBD2. Losses at the gene ends were 4 bases for V and 8 bases for J; bases not matched to a gene: 6. Germline CDR1 is GTSNPN and CDR2 is SVGIG (reference sequence). CDR3 length equals 14 residues. DNA of the CDR3: TGTGCCTGGAAGCTAGCGGGAGGGTTCGATGAGCAGTTCTTC. Amino acids: CAWKLAGGFDEQFF.

This clone has just a few counts. The rearrangement links TRBV7-9 to TRBJ2-3; 9 bases are a match to TRBD2. Looked up from germline, CDR1 is SEHNR and CDR2 is FQNEAQ (reference sequence). The V and J ends lost 3 bases and 4 bases, in that order; junction bases with no gene match: 8. The CDR3 loop spans 16 amino acids. Here the CDR3 reads CASSFFSGSTPDTQYF. The DNA for the CDR3 is TGTGCCAGCAGCTTCTTTAGCGGGAGTACCCCAGATACGCAGTATTTT.

This clone was observed a few times. This chain uses TRBV4-3 with TRBJ2-5, with D uncertain. This CDR3 region has 13 residues. The V and J ends lost 3 bases and 2 bases respectively, with 7 bases between them. Looked up from germline, CDR1 is LGHNA and CDR2 is YSLEER. CDR3 bases: TGCGCCAGCAGCCACGACAATCAAGAGACCCAGTACTTC. Amino acids: CASSHDNQETQYF.

The V and J genes are TRBV5-6 and TRBJ2-7, with 13 bases that match TRBD2. J lost 5 bases, V lost 7 bases, and 6 bases had no gene match. The CDR3 totals 14 residues. Germline loops: CDR1 SGHDT, CDR2 YYEEEE. CDR3 amino acids: CASALGLAGDEQYF. As DNA, the CDR3 is TGTGCCAGCGCCCTCGGACTAGCGGGAGACGAGCAGTACTTC. The full variable domain, its missing parts supplied by reference TRBV5-6 and TRBJ2-7, is DAGVTQSPTHLIKTRGQQVTLRCSPKSGHDTVSWYQQALGQGPQFIFQYYEEEERQRGNFPDRFSGHQFPNYSSELNVNALLLGDSALYLCASALGLAGDEQYFGPGTRLTVT.

The chain couples TRBV2 to TRBJ2-1, with 8 bases lining up with TRBD2. The germline V gene has CDR1 SNHLY and CDR2 FYNNEI. The junction had 15 bases not matched to a gene; V was cut back by 4 bases and J by 4 bases. The CDR3 consists of 18 residues. CDR3 coding DNA: TGTGCCAGCAGTGCTGAGTCAGCGGGAGTTTACATGTACAATGAGCAGTTCTTC. Its translation is CASSAESAGVYMYNEQFF.

V gene TRBV15 combines with J gene TRBJ2-1; possibly TRBD2 for D (7 bases). Germline CDR1 is LNHNV and CDR2 is YYDKDF (reference sequence). Trimming removed 1 base at V and 5 bases at J, with 12 bases between. This CDR3 region has 15 residues. This CDR3 reads CATSRAGGGHNEQFF. The CDR3 coding sequence is TGTGCCACCAGCAGAGCTGGCGGGGGCCACAATGAGCAGTTCTTC. Complete variable domain (other parts from reference TRBV15 and TRBJ2-1): DAMVIQNPRYQVTQFGKPVTLSCSQTLNHNVMYWYQQKSSQAPKLLFHYYDKDFNNEADTPDNFQSRRPNTSFCFLDIRSPGLGDTAMYLCATSRAGGGHNEQFFGPGTRLTVL.

This clone was seen more than once but under ten times. An end of the junction does not agree with germline; a read error may underlie this. The chain recombines TRBV7-7 with TRBJ2-2; TRBD2 might be the D (6 bases). The CDR3 sequence is 16 residues long. Germline CDR1 and CDR2: SSHAT and FNYEAQ (reference sequence). CDR3 bases: TGTGCTAGCAGCTCAGCGGGTACAGTCAACACCGGGGAGCTGTTTTTT. Its translation is CASSSAGTVNTGELFF.

This clone showed up just a few times. The chain combines TRBV6-4 with TRBJ2-1; weak D call: TRBD1 (7 bases). V was trimmed by 6 bases and J by 12 bases, leaving 18 bases between them. The CDR3 is 13 amino acids. CDR1 and CDR2 from the germline V gene are MRHNA and SNTAGT. The CDR3 sequence is CASRTTTRDRQFF. In DNA, the CDR3 is TGTGCCAGCAGGACCACGACGCGGGACAGGCAGTTCTTC.

This clone came up a few times. This CDR3 is CAWRRQGPLTDTQYF. The CDR3 DNA follows: TGTGCCTGGCGGCGACAGGGACCCCTCACAGATACGCAGTATTTT. V is TRBV30 and J is TRBJ2-3, with TRBD1 matching over 7 bases. With V trimmed by 5 bases and J by 2 bases, 10 bases remained unmatched. The CDR3 is made up of 15 amino acids. Germline CDR1 reads GTSNPN; CDR2 reads SVGIG (reference sequence).

This clone was detected only a few times. V and J are TRBV19 and TRBJ2-7; 10 bases are shared with TRBD1. Germline trimming cut 5 bases from V and 4 bases from J; bases unmatched to any gene: 11. CDR1 is LNHDA and CDR2 is SQIVND in the germline V gene (reference sequence). This CDR3 region has 16 residues. In DNA, the CDR3 is TGTGCCAGTAGTGCGTCGACCGGGACAGGGGTTTACGAGCAGTACTTC. Translation gives CASSASTGTGVYEQYF. Complete variable domain (other parts from reference TRBV19 and TRBJ2-7): DGGITQSPKYLFRKEGQNVTLSCEQNLNHDAMYWYRQDPGQGLRLIYYSQIVNDFQKGDIAEGYSVSREKKESFPLTVTSAQKNPTAFYLCASSASTGTGVYEQYFGPGTRLTVT.

The V gene is TRBV14, the J gene TRBJ2-7; D is possibly TRBD2 (6 bases). Trimming removed 4 bases from V and 3 bases from J, with 13 bases in between. Germline CDR1 reads SGHDN; CDR2 reads FVKESK. The CDR3 totals 14 residues. The CDR3 here is CASSRNRDFYEQYF. DNA of the CDR3: TGTGCCAGCAGCCGAAACCGGGACTTCTACGAGCAGTACTTC.

This clone was recorded a few times. Other DNA sequences in this specimen translate into the identical CDR3. The V call is TRBV10-3, the J call TRBJ2-1, with TRBD2 matching over 12 bases. V lost 6 bases to trimming and J lost 3 bases; unmatched junction nucleotides: 3. The CDR3 loop spans 15 amino acids. CDR1 and CDR2 from the germline V gene are ENHRY and SYGVKD. The CDR3 nucleotides read TGTGCCATCAGGCAGACTAGCGGGAGCTACAATGAGCAGTTCTTC. It yields the protein CAIRQTSGSYNEQFF.

J is TRBJ1-4 and V is TRBV25-1; tentative D call: TRBD1 (5 bases). The ends were cut back, 6 bases at V and 8 bases at J, with 13 bases in the middle. This CDR3 is built from 13 residues. CDR1 MGHDK and CDR2 SYGVNS come from the germline V gene. The CDR3 protein is CASREGRGEKLFF. The CDR3, as DNA: TGTGCCAGCAGGGAGGGACGTGGAGAAAAACTGTTTTTT. Drawing the rest from reference TRBV25-1 and TRBJ1-4, the complete variable domain is EADIYQTPRYLVIGTGKKITLECSQTMGHDKMYWYQQDPGMELHLIHYSYGVNSTEKGDLSSESTVSRIRTEHFPLTLESARPSHTSQYLCASREGRGEKLFFGSGTQLSVL.